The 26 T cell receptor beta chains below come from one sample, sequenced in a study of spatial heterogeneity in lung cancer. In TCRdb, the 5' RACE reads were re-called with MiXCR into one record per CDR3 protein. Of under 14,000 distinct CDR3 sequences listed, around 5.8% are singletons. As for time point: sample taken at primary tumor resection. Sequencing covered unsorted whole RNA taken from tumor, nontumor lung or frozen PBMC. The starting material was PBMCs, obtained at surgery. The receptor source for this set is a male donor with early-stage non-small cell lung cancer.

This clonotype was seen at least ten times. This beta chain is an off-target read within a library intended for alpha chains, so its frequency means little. CDR3 region: CASSSGQGASDTQYF. The CDR3 DNA reads TGCGCCAGCAGCTCCGGACAGGGGGCGTCAGATACGCAGTATTTT. The V call is TRBV5-1, the J call TRBJ2-3; 11 bases line up with TRBD1. Germline trimming cut 3 bases from V and 4 bases from J; bases unmatched to any gene: 4. This CDR3 spans 15 amino acids. Germline V gene sequence: CDR1 SGHRS, CDR2 YFSETQ.

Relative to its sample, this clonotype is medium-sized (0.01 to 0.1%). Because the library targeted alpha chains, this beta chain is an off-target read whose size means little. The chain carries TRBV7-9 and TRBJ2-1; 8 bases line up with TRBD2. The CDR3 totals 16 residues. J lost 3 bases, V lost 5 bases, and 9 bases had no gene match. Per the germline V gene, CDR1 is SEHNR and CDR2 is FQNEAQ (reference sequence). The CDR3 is CASSLGAGAGYNEQFF. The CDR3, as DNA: TGTGCCAGCAGCCTGGGAGCGGGAGCGGGCTACAATGAGCAGTTCTTC.

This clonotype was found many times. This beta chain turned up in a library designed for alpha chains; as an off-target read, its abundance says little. Written as DNA, the CDR3 is TGTGCCAGCAGCCTTAGGGATCATTCACCCCTCCACTTT. This gives the protein CASSLRDHSPLHF. V usage is TRBV7-9 and J usage is TRBJ1-6, with D uncertain. Trimming left V 5 bases short and J 8 bases short, with 10 bases between. The CDR3 consists of 13 residues. Per germline, CDR1 SEHNR and CDR2 FQNEAQ (reference sequence).

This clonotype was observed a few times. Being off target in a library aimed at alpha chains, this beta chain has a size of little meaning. DNA for the CDR3: TGCGCCAGCAGCTTGGAGGCGATCACCGGGGAGCTGTTTTTT. It specifies CASSLEAITGELFF. V gene TRBV5-1 combines with J gene TRBJ2-2, with D unresolved. V lost 0 bases and J 4 bases, leaving 7 bases between the germline ends. This CDR3 has 14 amino acids. The germline V gene has CDR1 SGHRS and CDR2 YFSETQ.

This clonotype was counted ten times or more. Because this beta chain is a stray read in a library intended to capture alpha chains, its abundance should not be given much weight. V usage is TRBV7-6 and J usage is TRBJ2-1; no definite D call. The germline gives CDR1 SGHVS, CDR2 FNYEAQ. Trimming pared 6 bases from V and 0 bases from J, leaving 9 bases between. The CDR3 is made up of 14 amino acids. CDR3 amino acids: CASSQSGSYNEQFF. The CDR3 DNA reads TGTGCCAGCAGTCAATCCGGCTCCTACAATGAGCAGTTCTTC. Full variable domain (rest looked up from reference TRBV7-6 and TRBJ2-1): GAGVSQSPRYKVTKRGQDVALRCDPISGHVSLYWYRQALGQGPEFLTYFNYEAQQDKSGLPNDRFSAERPEGSISTLTIQRTEQRDSAMYRCASSQSGSYNEQFFGPGTRLTVL.

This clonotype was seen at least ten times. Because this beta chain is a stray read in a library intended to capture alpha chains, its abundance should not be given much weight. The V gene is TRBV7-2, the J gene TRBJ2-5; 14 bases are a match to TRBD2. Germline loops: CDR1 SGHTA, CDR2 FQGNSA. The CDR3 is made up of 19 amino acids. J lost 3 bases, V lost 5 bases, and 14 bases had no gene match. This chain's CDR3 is CASSTRTSGGFPDKETQYF. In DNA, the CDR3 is TGTGCCAGCAGCACCCGGACTAGCGGGGGGTTCCCGGATAAAGAGACCCAGTACTTC.

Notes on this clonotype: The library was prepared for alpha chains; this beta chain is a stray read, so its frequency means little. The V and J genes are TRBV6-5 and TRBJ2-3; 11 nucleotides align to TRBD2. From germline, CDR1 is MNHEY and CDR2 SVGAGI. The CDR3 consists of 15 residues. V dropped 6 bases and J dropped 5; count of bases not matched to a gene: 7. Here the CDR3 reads CASSRSGGAGDTQYF. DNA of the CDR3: TGTGCCAGCAGCCGTAGCGGGGGGGCAGGAGATACGCAGTATTTT.

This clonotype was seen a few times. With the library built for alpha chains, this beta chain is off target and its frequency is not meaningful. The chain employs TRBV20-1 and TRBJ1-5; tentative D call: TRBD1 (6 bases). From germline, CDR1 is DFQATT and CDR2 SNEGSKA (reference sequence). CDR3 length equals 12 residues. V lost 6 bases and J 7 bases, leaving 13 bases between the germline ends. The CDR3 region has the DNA TGCAGTGCCGCGGGGGGCGACCAGCCCCAGCATTTT. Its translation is CSAAGGDQPQHF.

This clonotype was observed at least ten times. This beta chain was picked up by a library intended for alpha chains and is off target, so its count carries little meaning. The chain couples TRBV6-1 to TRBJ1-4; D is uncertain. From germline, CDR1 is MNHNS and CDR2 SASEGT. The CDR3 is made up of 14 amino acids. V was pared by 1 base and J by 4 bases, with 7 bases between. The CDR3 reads CASSEGRLNEKLFF. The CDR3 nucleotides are TGTGCCAGCAGTGAAGGACGGCTTAATGAAAAACTGTTTTTT.

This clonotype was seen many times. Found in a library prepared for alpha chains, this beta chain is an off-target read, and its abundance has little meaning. CDR3 residues: CSAERGATDTQYF. CDR3 sequence (DNA): TGCAGTGCAGAGCGGGGGGCCACAGATACGCAGTATTTT. The chain joins TRBV20-1 to TRBJ2-3, with TRBD2 identical over 9 bases. Looked up from germline, CDR1 is DFQATT and CDR2 is SNEGSKA (reference sequence). V was clipped by 6 bases and J by 2 bases; unmatched bases: 3. CDR3 length: 13 amino acids.

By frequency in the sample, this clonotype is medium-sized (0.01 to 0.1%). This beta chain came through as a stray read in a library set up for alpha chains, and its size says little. The DNA for the CDR3 is TGCAGCGCCCTGGCCGGAGAGACCCAGTACTTC. It is translated as CSALAGETQYF. The chain employs TRBV29-1 and TRBJ2-5; D is unresolved. CDR3 length: 11 residues. V was pared by 7 bases and J by 4 bases, with 10 bases between. Germline lookup yields CDR1 SQVTM and CDR2 ANQGSEA. Combining the CDR3 with reference TRBV29-1 and TRBJ2-5 gives the whole variable domain SAVISQKPSRDICQRGTSLTIQCQVDSQVTMMFWYRQQPGQSLTLIATANQGSEATYESGFVIDKFPISRPNLTFSTLTVSNMSPEDSSIYLCSALAGETQYFGPGTRLLVL.

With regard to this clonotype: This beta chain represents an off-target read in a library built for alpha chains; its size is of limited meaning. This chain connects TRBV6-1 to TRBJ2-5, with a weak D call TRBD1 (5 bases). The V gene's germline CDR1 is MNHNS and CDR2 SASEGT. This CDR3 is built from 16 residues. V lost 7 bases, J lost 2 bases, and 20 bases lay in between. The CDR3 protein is CASNPLQGGPQETQYF. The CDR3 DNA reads TGTGCCAGCAACCCCTTGCAGGGCGGACCTCAAGAGACCCAGTACTTC.

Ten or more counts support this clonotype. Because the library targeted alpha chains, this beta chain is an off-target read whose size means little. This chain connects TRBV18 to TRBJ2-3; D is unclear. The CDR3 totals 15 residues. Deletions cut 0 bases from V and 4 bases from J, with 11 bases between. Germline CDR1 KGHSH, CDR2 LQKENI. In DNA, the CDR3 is TGTGCCAGCTCACCACCGGCTGTCCCCCCAGATACGCAGTATTTT. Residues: CASSPPAVPPDTQYF.

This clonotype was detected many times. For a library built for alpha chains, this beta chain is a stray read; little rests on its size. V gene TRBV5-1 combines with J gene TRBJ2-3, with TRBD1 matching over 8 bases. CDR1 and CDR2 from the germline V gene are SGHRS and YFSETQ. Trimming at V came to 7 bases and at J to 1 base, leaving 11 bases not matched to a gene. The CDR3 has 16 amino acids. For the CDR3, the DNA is TGCGCCAGCTCCCCAAGAGGACAGGGTCGCACAGATACGCAGTATTTT. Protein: CASSPRGQGRTDTQYF.

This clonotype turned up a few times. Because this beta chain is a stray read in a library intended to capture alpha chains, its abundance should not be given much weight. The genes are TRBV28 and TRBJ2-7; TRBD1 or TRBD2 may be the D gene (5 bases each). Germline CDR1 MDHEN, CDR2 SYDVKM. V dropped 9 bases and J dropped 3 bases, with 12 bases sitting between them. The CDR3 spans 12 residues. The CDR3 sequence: CASHGAFYEQYF. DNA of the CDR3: TGTGCCAGTCACGGGGCATTCTACGAGCAGTACTTC.

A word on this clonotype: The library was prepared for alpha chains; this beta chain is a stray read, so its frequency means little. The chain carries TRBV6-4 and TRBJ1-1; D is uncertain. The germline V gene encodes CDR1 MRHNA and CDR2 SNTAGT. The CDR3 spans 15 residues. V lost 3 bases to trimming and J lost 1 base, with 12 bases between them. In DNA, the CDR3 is TGTGCCAGCAGTGAGGGAACGGGCGGGAACACTGAAGCTTTCTTT. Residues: CASSEGTGGNTEAFF.

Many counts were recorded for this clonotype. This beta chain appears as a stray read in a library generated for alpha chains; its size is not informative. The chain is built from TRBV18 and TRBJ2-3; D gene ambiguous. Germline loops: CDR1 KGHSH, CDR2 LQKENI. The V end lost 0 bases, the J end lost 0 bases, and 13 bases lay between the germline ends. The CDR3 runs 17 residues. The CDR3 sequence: CASSPPTAGLSTDTQYF. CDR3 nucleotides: TGTGCCAGCTCACCACCGACGGCCGGCCTTAGCACAGATACGCAGTATTTT.

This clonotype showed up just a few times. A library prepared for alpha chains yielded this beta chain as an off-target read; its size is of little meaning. DNA for the CDR3: TGTGCCAGTAGCACCAATCAGTTATCCAAGAACGAGCAGTACTTC. As protein: CASSTNQLSKNEQYF. The J gene is TRBJ2-7, the V gene TRBV19, with D unresolved. V was clipped by 6 bases and J by 5 bases, with 20 bases between them. This CDR3 has 15 amino acids. Germline V gene sequence: CDR1 LNHDA, CDR2 SQIVND (reference sequence). The variable domain in full, completed from reference TRBV19 and TRBJ2-7, reads DGGITQSPKYLFRKEGQNVTLSCEQNLNHDAMYWYRQDPGQGLRLIYYSQIVNDFQKGDIAEGYSVSREKKESFPLTVTSAQKNPTAFYLCASSTNQLSKNEQYFGPGTRLTVT.

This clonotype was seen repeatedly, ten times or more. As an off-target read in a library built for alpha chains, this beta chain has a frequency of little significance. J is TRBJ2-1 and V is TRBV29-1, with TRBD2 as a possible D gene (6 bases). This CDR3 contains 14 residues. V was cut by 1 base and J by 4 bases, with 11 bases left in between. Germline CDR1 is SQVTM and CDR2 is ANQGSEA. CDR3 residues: CSVEGFSGYNEQFF. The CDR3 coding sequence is TGCAGCGTTGAAGGGTTTAGCGGATACAATGAGCAGTTCTTC.

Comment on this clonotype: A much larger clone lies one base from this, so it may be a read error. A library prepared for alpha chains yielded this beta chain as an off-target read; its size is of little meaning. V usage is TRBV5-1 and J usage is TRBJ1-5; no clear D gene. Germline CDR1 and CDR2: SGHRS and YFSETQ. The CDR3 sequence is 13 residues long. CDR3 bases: TGCGTCAGCAGCTTGGCGGAGGATCAGCCCCAGCATTTT. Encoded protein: CVSSLAEDQPQHF.

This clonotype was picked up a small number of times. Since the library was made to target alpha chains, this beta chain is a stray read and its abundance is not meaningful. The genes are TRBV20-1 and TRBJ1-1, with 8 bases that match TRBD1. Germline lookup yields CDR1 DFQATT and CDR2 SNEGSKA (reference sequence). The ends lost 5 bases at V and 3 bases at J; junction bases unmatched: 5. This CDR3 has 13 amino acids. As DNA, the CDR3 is TGCAGTGCTGTACGACAGGGGTACACTGAAGCTTTCTTT. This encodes CSAVRQGYTEAFF.

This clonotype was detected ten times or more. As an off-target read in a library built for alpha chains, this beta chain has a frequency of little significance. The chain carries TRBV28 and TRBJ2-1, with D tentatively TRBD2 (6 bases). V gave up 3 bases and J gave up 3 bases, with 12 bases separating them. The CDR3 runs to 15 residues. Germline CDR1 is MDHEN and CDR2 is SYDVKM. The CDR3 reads CASSFPLTSYNEQFF. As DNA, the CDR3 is TGTGCCAGCAGTTTCCCACTGACTAGCTACAATGAGCAGTTCTTC.

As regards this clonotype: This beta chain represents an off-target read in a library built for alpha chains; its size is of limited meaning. CDR3 bases: TGTGCCAGCAGCCGGTCCGGGACCGACCTCTTGCCCCAGCATTTT. This encodes CASSRSGTDLLPQHF. This chain links TRBV2 with TRBJ1-5; a possible D gene is TRBD1 (5 bases). The V end was cut by 6 bases, the J end by 9 bases, with 21 bases between. CDR1 is SNHLY, CDR2 FYNNEI, per germline. The CDR3 extends over 15 amino acids.

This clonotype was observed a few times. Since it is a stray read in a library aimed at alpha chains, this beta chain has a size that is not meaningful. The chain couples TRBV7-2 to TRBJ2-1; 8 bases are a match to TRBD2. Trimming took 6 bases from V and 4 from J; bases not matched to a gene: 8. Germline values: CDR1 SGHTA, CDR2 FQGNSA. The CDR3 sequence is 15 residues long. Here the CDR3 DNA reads TGTGCCAGCAGTAGACTAGCGTCGTCGTACAATGAGCAGTTCTTC. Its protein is CASSRLASSYNEQFF.

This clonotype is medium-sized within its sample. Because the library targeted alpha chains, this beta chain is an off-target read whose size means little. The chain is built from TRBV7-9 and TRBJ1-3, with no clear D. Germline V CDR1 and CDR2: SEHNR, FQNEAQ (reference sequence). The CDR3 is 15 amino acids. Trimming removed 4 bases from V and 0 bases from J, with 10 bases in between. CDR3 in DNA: TGTGCCAGCAGCTCCAGATCGTCCTCTGGAAACACCATATATTTT. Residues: CASSSRSSSGNTIYF.

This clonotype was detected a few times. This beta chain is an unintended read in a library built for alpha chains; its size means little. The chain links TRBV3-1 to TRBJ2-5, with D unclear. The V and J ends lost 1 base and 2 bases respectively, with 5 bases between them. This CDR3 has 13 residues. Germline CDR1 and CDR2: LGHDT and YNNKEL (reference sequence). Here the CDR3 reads CASSQVRQETQYF. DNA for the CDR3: TGTGCCAGCAGCCAAGTGAGGCAAGAGACCCAGTACTTC.